This T cell receptor (beta chain) was captured in a study of beta chain features in type 1 diabetes. Study information: No age, gender or cell yield differences were seen between patients and healthy donors.

Study observations and caveats: The question of HLA type influencing TCRB rearrangement was one that remained unresolved here. TCRB CDR3s from Type 1 diabetes patients were moderately but significantly shorter in all four CD4+ subsets.

All of the isolated RNA was reverse transcribed, so expressed TCRB transcripts were sequenced. Data came from immunoSEQ multiplex PCR; TCRdb stores just in-frame clones and leaves some out. The sample contains roughly 330,000 clones, 13% of which appear only once. Comment on this clone: The antigen is unknown.

Germline assignment: CDR1 SQVTM and CDR2 ANQGSEA. The CDR3 spans 15 residues. The junction had 8 bases not matched to a gene; V was cut back by 4 bases and J by 3 bases. The sequenced material came from naive CD4+ T cells from blood. The receptor was isolated from a woman aged 18-30 years with type 1 diabetes. The chain employs TRBV29-1 and TRBJ2-2; 7 bases align to TRBD2. CDR3 nucleotide sequence: TGCAGCGTTGCCCCCCGGGGGGTTTACACCGGGGAGCTGTTTTTT. Its protein is CSVAPRGVYTGELFF.